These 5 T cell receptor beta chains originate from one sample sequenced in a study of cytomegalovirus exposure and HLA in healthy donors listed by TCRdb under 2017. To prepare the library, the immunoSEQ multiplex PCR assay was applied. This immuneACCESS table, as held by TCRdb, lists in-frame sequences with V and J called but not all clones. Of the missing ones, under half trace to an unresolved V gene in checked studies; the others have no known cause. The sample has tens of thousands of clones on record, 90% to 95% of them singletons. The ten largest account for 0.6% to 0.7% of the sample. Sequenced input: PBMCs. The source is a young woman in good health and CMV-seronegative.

CDR3 loop: CASTGTDRDEQFF. The CDR3 region has the DNA TGTGCCAGCACGGGGACTGATCGCGATGAGCAGTTCTTC. The gene calls are TRBV27 and TRBJ2-1; the D gene is possibly TRBD2 (6 bases). This CDR3 region has 13 residues. CDR1 and CDR2 (germline): MNHEY, SMNVEV (reference sequence). Trimming left V 7 bases short and J 8 bases short, with 15 bases between.

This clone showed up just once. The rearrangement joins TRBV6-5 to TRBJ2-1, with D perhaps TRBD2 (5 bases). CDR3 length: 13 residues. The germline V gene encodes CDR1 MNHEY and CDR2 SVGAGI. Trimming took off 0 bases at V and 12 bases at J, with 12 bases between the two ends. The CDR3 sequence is CASSYSRVVRQFF. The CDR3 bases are TGTGCCAGCAGTTACTCGAGGGTAGTGAGGCAGTTCTTC.

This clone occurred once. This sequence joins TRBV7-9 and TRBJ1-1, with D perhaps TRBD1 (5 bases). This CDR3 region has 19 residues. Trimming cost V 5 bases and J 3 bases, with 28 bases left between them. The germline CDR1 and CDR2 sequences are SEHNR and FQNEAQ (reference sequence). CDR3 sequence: CASSPRRLGRAYLYTEAFF. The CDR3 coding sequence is TGTGCCAGCAGCCCGCGCAGGTTGGGCAGGGCGTACCTGTACACTGAAGCTTTCTTT.

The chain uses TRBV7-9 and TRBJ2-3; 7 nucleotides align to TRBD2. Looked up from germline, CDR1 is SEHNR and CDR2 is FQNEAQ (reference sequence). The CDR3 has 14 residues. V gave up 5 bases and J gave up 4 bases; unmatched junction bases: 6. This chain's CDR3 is CASSPSGAADTQYF. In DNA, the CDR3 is TGTGCCAGCAGCCCCAGCGGGGCGGCAGATACGCAGTATTTT. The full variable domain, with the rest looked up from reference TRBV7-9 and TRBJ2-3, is DTGVSQNPRHKITKRGQNVTFRCDPISEHNRLYWYRQTLGQGPEFLTYFQNEAQLEKSRLLSDRFSAERPKGSFSTLEIQRTEQGDSAMYLCASSPSGAADTQYFGPGTRLTVL.

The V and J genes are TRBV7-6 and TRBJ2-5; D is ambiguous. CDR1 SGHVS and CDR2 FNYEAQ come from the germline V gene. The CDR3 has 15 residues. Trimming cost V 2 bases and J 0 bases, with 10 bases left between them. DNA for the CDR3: TGTGCCAGCAGCTTATGGGCACGGAACCAAGAGACCCAGTACTTC. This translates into CASSLWARNQETQYF.